This passage covers 4 T cell receptor beta chains from one sample sequenced in a study of regulatory T cells in long-lasting Graves disease. Stated time point: persistent/refractory GD, antithyroid drugs over 5 years with positive TRAb. From PBMCs, RNA was extracted and then used to make the TCR library. In building TCR beta libraries, iRepertoire HTBI primers were used together with Arm-PCR of CDR3 regions. TCRdb called the multiplex PCR reads again in MiXCR, with one record for every CDR3 protein. Of about 660,000 distinct CDR3 sequences listed, about 30% are singletons. The sequencing here drew on peripheral blood mononuclear cells (PBMCs), taken when the disease was refractory, from a patient treated with antithyroid drugs. All receptors derive from a female donor with Graves disease.

The chain uses TRBV27 and TRBJ1-1; 8 nucleotides agree with TRBD1. With 9 bases clipped from V and 10 bases from J, the junction kept 7 bases outside the gene matches. The CDR3 sequence is 11 residues long. Germline CDR1 and CDR2: MNHEY and SMNVEV (reference sequence). The CDR3 nucleotides read TGTGCCAGTCAGGACAGGGAATCAGCTTTCTTT. This codes for CASQDRESAFF.

This clonotype was observed a handful of times. The gene calls are TRBV6-5 and TRBJ2-1; 14 nucleotides line up with TRBD2. This CDR3 is built from 18 residues. Germline V lookup: CDR1 MNHEY, CDR2 SVGAGI. J lost 5 bases, V lost 0 bases, and 6 bases had no gene match. CDR3 amino acids: CASSYSGLAGVGDNEQFF. CDR3 DNA sequence: TGTGCCAGCAGTTACTCGGGACTAGCGGGAGTCGGGGACAATGAGCAGTTCTTC.

This clonotype appeared a single time. The rearrangement links TRBV10-3 to TRBJ2-7; D could derive from TRBD1 or TRBD2 (6 bases each). Looked up from germline, CDR1 is ENHRY and CDR2 is SYGVKD. The CDR3 totals 14 residues. V lost 4 bases and J lost 3, with 13 bases in between. The CDR3: CAISGGGSYYEQYF. CDR3 bases: TGTGCCATCAGTGGAGGGGGGTCATACTACGAGCAGTACTTC.

This clonotype was counted between two and nine times. The chain recombines TRBV29-1 with TRBJ1-2, with a weak D call TRBD1 (5 bases). Per the germline V gene, CDR1 is SQVTM and CDR2 is ANQGSEA. Deletions cut 7 bases from V and 2 bases from J, with 14 bases between. This CDR3 contains 13 residues. The CDR3 DNA is TGCAGCGCCACCGGGACGGGAAACTATGGCTACACCTTC. Protein sequence: CSATGTGNYGYTF.